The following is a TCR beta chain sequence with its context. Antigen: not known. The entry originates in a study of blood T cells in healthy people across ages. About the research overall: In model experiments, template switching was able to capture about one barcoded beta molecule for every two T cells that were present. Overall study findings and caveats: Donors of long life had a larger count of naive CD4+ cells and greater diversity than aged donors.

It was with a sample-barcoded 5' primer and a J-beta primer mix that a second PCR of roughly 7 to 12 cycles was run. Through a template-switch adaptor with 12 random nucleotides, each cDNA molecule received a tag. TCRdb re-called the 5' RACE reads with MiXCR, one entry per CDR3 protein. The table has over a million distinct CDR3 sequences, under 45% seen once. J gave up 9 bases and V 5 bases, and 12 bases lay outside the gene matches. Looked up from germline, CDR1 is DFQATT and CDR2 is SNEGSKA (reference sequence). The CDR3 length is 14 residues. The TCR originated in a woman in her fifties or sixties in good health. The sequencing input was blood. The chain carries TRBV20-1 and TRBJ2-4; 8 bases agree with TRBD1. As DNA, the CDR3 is TGCAGTGCTTCGGACAGGGTGGGCAAATCCATTCAGTACTTC. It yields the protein CSASDRVGKSIQYF.